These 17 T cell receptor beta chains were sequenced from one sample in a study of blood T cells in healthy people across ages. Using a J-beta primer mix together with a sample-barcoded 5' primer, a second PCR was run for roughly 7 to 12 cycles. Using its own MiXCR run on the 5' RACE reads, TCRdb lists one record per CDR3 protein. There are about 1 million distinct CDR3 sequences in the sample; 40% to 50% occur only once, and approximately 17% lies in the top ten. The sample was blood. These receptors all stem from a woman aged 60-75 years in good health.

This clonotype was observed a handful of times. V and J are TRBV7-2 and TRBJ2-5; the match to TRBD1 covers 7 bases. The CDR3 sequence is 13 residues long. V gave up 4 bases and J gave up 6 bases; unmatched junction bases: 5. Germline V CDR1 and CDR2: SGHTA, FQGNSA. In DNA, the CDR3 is TGTGCCAGCAGCTCAGGGGGAGCGAAGACCCAGTACTTC. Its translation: CASSSGGAKTQYF.

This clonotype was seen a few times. The CDR3 region is CASSTGLAGSYNEQFF. CDR3 DNA sequence: TGTGCCAGCAGCACGGGACTAGCAGGCTCCTACAATGAGCAGTTCTTC. The rearrangement links TRBV12-3 or TRBV12-4 to TRBJ2-1; 9 positions agree with TRBD2. The CDR3 is 16 residues long. Trimming at V came to 6 bases and at J to 0 bases, leaving 6 bases not matched to a gene.

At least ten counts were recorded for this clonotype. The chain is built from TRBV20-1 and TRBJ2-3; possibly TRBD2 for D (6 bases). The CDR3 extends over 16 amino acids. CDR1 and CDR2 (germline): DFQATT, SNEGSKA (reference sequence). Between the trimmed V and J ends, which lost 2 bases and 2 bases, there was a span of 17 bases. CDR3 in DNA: TGCAGTGCTAGAAGTGGGAGCGGGCCCAACACAGATACGCAGTATTTT. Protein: CSARSGSGPNTDTQYF.

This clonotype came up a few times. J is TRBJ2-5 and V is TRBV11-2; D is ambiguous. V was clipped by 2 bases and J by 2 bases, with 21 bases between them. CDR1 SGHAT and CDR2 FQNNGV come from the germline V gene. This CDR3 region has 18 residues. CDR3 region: CASSLKASVRSEQETQYF. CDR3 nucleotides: TGTGCCAGCAGCTTAAAGGCGTCAGTGCGGAGCGAACAAGAGACCCAGTACTTC.

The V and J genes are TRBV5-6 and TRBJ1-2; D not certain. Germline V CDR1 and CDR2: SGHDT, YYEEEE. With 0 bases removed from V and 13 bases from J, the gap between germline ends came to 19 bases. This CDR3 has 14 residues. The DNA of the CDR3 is TGTGCCAGCAGCTTGGATCCCGGAGGACCACCGATCACCTTC. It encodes CASSLDPGGPPITF.

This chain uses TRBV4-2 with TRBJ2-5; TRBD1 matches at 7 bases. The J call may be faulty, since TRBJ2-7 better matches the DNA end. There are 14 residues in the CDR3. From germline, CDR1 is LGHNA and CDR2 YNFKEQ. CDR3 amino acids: CASSATGSRNEQYF. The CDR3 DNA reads TGTGCCAGCAGTGCGACAGGGTCGAGGAACGAGCAGTACTTC.

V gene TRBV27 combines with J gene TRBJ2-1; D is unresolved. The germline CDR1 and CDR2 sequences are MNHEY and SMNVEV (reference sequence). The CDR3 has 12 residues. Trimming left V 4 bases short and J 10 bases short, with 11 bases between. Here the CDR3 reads CASSSGPPEQFF. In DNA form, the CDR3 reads TGTGCCAGCAGTTCGGGCCCACCCGAGCAGTTCTTC.

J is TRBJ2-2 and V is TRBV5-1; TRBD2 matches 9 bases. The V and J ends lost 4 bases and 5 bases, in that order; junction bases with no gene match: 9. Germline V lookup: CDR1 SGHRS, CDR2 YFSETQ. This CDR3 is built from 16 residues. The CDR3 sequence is CASSPPGLARTGELFF. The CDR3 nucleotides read TGCGCCAGCAGCCCGCCGGGACTAGCCCGGACCGGGGAGCTGTTTTTT.

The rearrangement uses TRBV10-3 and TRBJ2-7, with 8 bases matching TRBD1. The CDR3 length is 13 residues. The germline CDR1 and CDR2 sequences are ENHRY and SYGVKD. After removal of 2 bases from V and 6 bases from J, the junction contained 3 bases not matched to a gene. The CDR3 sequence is CAISEARGLEQYF. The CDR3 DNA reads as TGTGCCATCAGTGAGGCCAGGGGGCTCGAGCAGTACTTC.

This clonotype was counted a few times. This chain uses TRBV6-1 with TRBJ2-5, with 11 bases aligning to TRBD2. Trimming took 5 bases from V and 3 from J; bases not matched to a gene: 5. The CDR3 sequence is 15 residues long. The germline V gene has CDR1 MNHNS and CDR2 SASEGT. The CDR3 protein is CASSRLAGPKETQYF. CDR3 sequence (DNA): TGTGCCAGCAGTCGACTAGCGGGGCCAAAAGAGACCCAGTACTTC.

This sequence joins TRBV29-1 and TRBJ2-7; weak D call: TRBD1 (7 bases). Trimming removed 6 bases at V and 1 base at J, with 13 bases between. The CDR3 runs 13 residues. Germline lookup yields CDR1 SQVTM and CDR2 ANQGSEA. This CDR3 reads CSVQGGRSYEQYF. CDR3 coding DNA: TGCAGCGTCCAGGGGGGCCGTTCCTACGAGCAGTACTTC.

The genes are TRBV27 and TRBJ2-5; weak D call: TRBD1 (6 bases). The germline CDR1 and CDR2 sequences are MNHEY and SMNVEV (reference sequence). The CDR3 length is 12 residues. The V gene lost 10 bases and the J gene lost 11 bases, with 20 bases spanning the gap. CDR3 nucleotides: TGTGCCACCGCGGAACAGGCAGGGGAGCAGTACTTC. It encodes CATAEQAGEQYF.

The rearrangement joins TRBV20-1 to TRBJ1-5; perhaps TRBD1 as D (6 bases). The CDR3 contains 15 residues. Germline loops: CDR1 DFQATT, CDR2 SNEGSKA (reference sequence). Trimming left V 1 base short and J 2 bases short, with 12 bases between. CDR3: CSARVQGLGNQPQHF. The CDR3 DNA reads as TGCAGTGCTAGAGTACAGGGTCTTGGCAATCAGCCCCAGCATTTT.

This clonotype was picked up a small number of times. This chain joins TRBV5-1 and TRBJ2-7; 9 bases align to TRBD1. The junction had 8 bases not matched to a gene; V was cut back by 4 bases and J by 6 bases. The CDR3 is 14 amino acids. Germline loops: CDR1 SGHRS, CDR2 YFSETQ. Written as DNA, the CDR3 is TGCGCCAGCAGCAACACAGGGGGCAGAGTCGAGCAGTACTTC. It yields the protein CASSNTGGRVEQYF.

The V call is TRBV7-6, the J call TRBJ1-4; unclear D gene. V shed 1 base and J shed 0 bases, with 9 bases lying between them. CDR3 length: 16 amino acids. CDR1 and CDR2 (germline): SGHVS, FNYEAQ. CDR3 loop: CASSLGGISTNEKLFF. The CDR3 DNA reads TGTGCCAGCAGCTTAGGGGGTATTTCAACTAATGAAAAACTGTTTTTT.

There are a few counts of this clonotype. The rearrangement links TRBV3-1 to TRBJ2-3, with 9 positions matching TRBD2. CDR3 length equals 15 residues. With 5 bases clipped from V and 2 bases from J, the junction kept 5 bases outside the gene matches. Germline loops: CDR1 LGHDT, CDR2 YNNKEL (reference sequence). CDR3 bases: TGTGCCAGCAGCGAGACTAGCGGACTCACAGATACGCAGTATTTT. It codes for CASSETSGLTDTQYF.

The CDR3 sequence is CASSSHRDNEQFF. In DNA form, the CDR3 reads TGTGCCAGCAGCTCTCATAGAGACAATGAGCAGTTCTTC. The V and J genes are TRBV7-9 and TRBJ2-1, with D unresolved. The ends were cut back, 4 bases at V and 5 bases at J, with 9 bases in the middle. Germline V lookup: CDR1 SEHNR, CDR2 FQNEAQ (reference sequence). The CDR3 is 13 residues long.